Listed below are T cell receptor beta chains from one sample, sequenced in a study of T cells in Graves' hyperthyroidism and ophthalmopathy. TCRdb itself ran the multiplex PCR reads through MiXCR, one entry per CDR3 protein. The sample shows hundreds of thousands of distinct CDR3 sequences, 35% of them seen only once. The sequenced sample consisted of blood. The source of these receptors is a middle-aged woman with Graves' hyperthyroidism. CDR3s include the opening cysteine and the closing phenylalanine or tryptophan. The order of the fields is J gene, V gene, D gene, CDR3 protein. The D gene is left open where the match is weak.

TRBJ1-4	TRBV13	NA	CASSSVGDEKLFF
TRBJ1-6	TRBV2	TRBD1	CASSVQGQGPPLHF
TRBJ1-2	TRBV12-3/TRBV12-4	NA	CASTAEVGYGYTF
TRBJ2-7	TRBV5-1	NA	CASRSGTDLYEQYF
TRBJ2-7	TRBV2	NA	CASSENKDRAEQYF
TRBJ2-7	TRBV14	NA	CAGSHIQGYEQYF
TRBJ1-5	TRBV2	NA	CASSIRGRGQPQHF
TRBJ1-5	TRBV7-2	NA	CASSSLGQGQPQHF
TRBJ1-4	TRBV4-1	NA	CASSPGVRATNEKLFF
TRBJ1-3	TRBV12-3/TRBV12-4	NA	CASSSTSLLDSGNTIYF
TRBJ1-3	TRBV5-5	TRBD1	CASRDGQGVRNTIYF
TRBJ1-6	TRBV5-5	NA	CASSPGQYVNSPLHF
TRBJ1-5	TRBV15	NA	CATSRGIEPNQPQHF
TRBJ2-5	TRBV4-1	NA	CASSHGGSGGTQYF
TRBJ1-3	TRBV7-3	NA	CASSPGVPGNTIYF
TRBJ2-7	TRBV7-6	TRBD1	CASSTHRGQSSYEQYF
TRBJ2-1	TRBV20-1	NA	CSASRELGTRNEQFF
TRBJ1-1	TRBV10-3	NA	CAISVRENTEAFF
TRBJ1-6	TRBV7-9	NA	CASSSDTFRSPLHF
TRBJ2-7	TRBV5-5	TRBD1	CASSLGTGVVQYF
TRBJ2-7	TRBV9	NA	CASSPIRGPSYEQYF
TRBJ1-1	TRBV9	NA	CASSPRLWQSNTEAFF
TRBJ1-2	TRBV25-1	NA	CASSVDQGRANYGYTF
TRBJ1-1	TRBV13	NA	CASSLGTDSNTEAFF
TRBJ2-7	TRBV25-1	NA	CASSVSTGISYEQYF
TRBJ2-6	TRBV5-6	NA	CASSLTGIFSGANVLTF
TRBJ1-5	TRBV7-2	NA	CASSPLVLGNQPQHF
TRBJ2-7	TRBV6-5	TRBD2	CASSYPTSASDEQYF
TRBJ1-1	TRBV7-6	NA	CASSPRRMLNTEAFF
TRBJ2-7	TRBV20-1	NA	CSARDSGFSSYEQYF
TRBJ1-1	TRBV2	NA	CASSKGARTEAFF
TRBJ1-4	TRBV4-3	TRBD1	CASSQGAGGNEKLFF
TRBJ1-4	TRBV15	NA	CATSRLMGRPNEKLFF
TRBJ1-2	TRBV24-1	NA	CATGGCYGYTF
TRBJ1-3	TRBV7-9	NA	CASSYIPPWTNLWGNTIYF
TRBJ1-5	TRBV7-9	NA	CASSTELSQPQHF
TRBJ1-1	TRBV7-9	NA	CASSADEGTEAFF
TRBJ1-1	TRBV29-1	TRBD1	CSVGGQGMYTNTEAFF
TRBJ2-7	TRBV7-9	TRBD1	CASARDRRSYEQYF
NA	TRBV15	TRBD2	CATSREGLAGDIQYF
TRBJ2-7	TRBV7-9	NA	CASSPRYSYEQYF
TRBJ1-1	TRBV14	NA	CASSQNSGTPSLNTEAFF
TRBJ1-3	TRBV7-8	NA	CASSNPSGNTIYF
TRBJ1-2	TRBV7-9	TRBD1	CASSPHGTGDGYTF
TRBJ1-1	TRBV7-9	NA	CASSPLDNPTNTEAFF
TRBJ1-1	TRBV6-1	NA	CASSEVEGSEAFF
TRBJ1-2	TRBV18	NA	CASSPPAVNYGYTF
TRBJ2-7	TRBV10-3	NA	CAISESAGQPERSSYEQYF
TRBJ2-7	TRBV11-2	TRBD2	CASSTGAGGFYEQYF